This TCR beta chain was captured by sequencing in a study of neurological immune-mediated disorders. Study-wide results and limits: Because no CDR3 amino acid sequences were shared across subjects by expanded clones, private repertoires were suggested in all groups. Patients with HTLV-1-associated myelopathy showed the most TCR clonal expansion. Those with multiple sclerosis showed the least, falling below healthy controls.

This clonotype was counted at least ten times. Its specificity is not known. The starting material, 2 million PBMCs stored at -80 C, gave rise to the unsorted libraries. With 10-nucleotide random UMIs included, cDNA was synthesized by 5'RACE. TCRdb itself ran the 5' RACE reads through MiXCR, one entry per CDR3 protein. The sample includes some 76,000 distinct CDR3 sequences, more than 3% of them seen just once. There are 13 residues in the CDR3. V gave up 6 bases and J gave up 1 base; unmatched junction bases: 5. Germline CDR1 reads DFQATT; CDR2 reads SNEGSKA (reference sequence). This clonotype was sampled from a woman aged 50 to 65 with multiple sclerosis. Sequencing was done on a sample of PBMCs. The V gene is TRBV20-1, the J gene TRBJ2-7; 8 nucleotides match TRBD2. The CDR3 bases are TGCAGTGCCGGGGGGGGAATGTCCTACGAGCAGTACTTC. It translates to CSAGGGMSYEQYF.